One sample yielded the 5 T cell receptor beta chains listed below, sequenced in a study of early T cells in non-severe SARS-CoV-2 infection. TCRdb redid the calling of the 5' RACE reads with MiXCR, one entry per CDR3 protein. Altogether 60,000 to 75,000 distinct CDR3 sequences are present, roughly 4.6% being singletons, with the ten largest covering about 3.6%. Sequencing was performed on whole blood, taken at baseline. The receptor set was obtained from an adult who was a healthcare worker with PCR-confirmed SARS-CoV-2 infection or an uninfected control (not recorded which). The donor label of this sample is uncertain.

This clonotype was observed a few times. The chain is built from TRBV5-5 and TRBJ1-2, with 7 bases identical to TRBD1. The trim removed 7 bases at V and 4 bases at J, leaving 16 bases unmatched. CDR1 and CDR2 (germline): SGHKS, YYEKEE (reference sequence). This CDR3 has 16 amino acids. As DNA, the CDR3 is TGTGCCAGCCGCAAGGACACGACAGGGAGACTCTATGGCTACACCTTC. Translated, it gives CASRKDTTGRLYGYTF.

This clonotype has ten or more counts. The rearrangement joins TRBV7-9 to TRBJ1-1, with TRBD1 as a possible D gene (6 bases). V lost 0 bases to trimming and J lost 2 bases, with 7 bases between them. Germline values: CDR1 SEHNR, CDR2 FQNEAQ (reference sequence). The length of the CDR3 is 14 residues. The CDR3 here is CASSLAGGNTEAFF. The DNA of the CDR3 is TGTGCCAGCAGCTTAGCGGGGGGCAACACTGAAGCTTTCTTT.

This clonotype was counted ten times or more. The V gene is TRBV5-6, the J gene TRBJ2-5, with 16 bases aligning to TRBD2. The V gene end was trimmed by 4 bases and the J gene end by 3 bases; junction bases not matched to a gene: 6. The CDR3 is made up of 17 amino acids. Germline loops: CDR1 SGHDT, CDR2 YYEEEE. The CDR3 DNA sequence: TGTGCCAGCAGCGAGGGACTAGCGGGGGGGCTTGAAGAGACCCAGTACTTC. It codes for CASSEGLAGGLEETQYF.

This clonotype was detected ten times or more. The chain uses TRBV6-5 and TRBJ1-2, with TRBD1 identical over 8 bases. This CDR3 has 20 amino acids. V was pared by 6 bases and J by 6 bases, with 27 bases of the junction left unmatched. Per the germline V gene, CDR1 is MNHEY and CDR2 is SVGAGI. The CDR3 protein is CASRWSSGGNPGKGPHGYTF. In nucleotides, the CDR3 is TGTGCCAGCAGATGGTCCTCAGGGGGCAACCCCGGAAAGGGTCCCCATGGCTACACCTTC.

This clonotype was counted only a few times. The chain couples TRBV5-1 to TRBJ2-7; TRBD2 aligns across 7 bases. CDR1 and CDR2 (germline): SGHRS, YFSETQ. V lost 0 bases to trimming and J lost 11 bases; unmatched junction nucleotides: 5. CDR3 length: 12 amino acids. The CDR3 sequence: CASSLEIRGEYF. CDR3 nucleotides: TGCGCCAGCAGCTTGGAAATTCGGGGGGAGTACTTC.